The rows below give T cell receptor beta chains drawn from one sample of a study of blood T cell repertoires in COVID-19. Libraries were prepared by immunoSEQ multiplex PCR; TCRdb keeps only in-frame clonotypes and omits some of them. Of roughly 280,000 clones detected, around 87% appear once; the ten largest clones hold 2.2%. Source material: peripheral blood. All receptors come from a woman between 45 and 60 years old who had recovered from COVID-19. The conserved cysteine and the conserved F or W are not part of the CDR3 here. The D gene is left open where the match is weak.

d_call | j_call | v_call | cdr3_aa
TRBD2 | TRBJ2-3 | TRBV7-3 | ASSSESGRAADTQY
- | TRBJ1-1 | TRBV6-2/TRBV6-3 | ASSPLRGANTEAF
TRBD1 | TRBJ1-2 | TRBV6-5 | ASSSAGQGNPYGYT
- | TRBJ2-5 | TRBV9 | ASSGQQGFQETQY
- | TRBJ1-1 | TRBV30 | AWGRTGREAF
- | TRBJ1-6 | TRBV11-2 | ASSPEGSGSPPLH
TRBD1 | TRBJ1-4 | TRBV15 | ATSRAGTGSEKLF
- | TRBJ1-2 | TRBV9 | ASSRRNYGYT
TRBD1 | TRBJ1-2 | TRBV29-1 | SVTGGSVGYT
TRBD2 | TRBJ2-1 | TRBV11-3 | ASSPGTSNEQF
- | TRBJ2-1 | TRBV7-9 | ASSLESRYNEQF
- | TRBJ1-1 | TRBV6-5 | AIWKQGYTEAF
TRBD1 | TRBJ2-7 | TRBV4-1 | ASSQERTGETYEQY
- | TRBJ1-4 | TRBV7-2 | ASSLGGWGRISNEKLF
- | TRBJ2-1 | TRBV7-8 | ASSSSRRSGPYNEQF
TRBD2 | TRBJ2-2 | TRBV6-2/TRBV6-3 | ASSTNRGSSGSLTGELF
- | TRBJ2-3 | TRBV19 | VSSIGGTRTDTQY
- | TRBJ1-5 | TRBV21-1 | ASSTRQGPFPQPQH
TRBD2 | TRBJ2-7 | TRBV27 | ASSFGGRAREQY
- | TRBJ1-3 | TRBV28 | ASSLESGNTIY
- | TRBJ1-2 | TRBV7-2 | ASSLGHLYGYT
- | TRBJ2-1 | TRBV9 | ASGVRADNEQF
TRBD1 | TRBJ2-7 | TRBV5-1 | ASSVTGYSYEQY
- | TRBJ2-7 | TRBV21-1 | ASSTKRVGLAGVFVGEQY
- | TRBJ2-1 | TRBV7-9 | ASSPGTYNEQF
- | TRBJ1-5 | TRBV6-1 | ASSDSSNQPQH
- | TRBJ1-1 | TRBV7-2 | ASSSMGLWGMNTEAF
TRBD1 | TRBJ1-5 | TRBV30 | ASGTGVDQPQH
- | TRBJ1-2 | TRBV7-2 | ASSLDGEGFT
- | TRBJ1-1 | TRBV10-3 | AISGGRTNTEAF
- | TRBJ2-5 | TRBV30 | AWSAKETQY
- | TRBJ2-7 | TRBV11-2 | ASSLNGISYEQY
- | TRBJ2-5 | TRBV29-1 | SGGAVGETQY
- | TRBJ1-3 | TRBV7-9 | ASSLAGQGRNTIY
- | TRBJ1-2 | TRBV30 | AWSQGNGYT
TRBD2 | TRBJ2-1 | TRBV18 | ASSPLQREIRNEQF
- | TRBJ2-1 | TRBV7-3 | ASSLIPTGSSYNEQF
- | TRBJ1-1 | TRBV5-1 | ASTTFQGITEAF
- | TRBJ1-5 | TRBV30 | AWSVRQGINQPQH
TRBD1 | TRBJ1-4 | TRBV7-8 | ASSLSRTGFNEKLF
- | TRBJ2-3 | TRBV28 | ASSSAGFYTDTQY
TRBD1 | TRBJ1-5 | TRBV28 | ASRGQVYQPQH
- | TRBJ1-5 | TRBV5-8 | ASKGSRVQPQH
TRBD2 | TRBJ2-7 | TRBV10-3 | AISESLAGALTYEQY
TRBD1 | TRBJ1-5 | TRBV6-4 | ASSEGTDRGPQH
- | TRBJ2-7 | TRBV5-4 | ASTGPDSYEQY
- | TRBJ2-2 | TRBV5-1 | ASSSTANTGELF
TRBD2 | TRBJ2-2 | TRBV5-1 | ASSSGLAGGKNTGELF
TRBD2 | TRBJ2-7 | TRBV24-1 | ATSDSRGSGASSYEQY
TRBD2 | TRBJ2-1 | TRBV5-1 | ASSFSRTSGGNEQF